This passage covers 9 T cell receptor beta chains from one sample sequenced in a study of naive and memory T cell subsets. The beta constant-region primer was an equimolar mix of two oligonucleotides covering TRBC1 and TRBC2. Ligated cDNA was amplified by four rounds of PCR with nested alpha and beta constant-region primers and SP2. TCRdb used MiXCR to reprocess the UMI-ligation and nested PCR reads, holding one entry per CDR3 protein. The data show 95,000 to 150,000 distinct CDR3 sequences, roughly 36% seen once. The specimen was central memory CD4+ T cells from blood. These receptors were taken from a human donor in good health.

The rearrangement joins TRBV12-3 or TRBV12-4 to TRBJ2-2, with D perhaps TRBD2 (6 bases). Trimming left V 4 bases short and J 7 bases short, with 13 bases between. The CDR3 spans 14 residues. Written as DNA, the CDR3 is TGTGCCAGCAGTTCGGAGGGGAGCTTCGGGGAGCTGTTTTTT. It specifies CASSSEGSFGELFF.

This clonotype was recorded at least ten times. The chain uses TRBV6-4 and TRBJ2-2, with 7 bases fitting TRBD2. Losses at the gene ends were 4 bases for V and 5 bases for J; bases not matched to a gene: 13. The CDR3 consists of 17 residues. Germline V CDR1 and CDR2: MRHNA, SNTAGT. CDR3 sequence reads: CASSGLPGGPGTGELFF. The CDR3, as DNA: TGTGCCAGCAGTGGCCTTCCGGGAGGCCCAGGGACCGGGGAGCTGTTTTTT.

The chain couples TRBV6-2 or TRBV6-3 to TRBJ2-3; D is undetermined. Deletions cut 2 bases from V and 4 bases from J, with 7 bases between. Germline V gives CDR1 MNHEY, CDR2 SVGEGT. The CDR3 has 13 amino acids. The CDR3 sequence is CASSYAPPDTQYF. CDR3 DNA: TGTGCCAGCAGTTACGCGCCCCCAGATACGCAGTATTTT.

This clonotype was counted between two and nine times. J is TRBJ2-3 and V is TRBV5-1; D remains ambiguous. Deletions cut 1 base from V and 5 bases from J, with 8 bases between. CDR1 and CDR2 (germline): SGHRS, YFSETQ. This CDR3 comprises 13 residues. The CDR3: CASSLRVRDTQYF. CDR3 sequence (DNA): TGCGCCAGCAGCTTGAGGGTGAGAGATACGCAGTATTTT.

The genes are TRBV6-5 and TRBJ2-7, with 8 bases matching TRBD1. The V gene end was trimmed by 4 bases and the J gene end by 7 bases; junction bases not matched to a gene: 6. Germline V gene lookup returns CDR1 MNHEY and CDR2 SVGAGI. CDR3 length: 13 amino acids. CDR3 DNA: TGTGCCAGCAGTTTAGGGACAGGTCGGGAGCAGTACTTC. It specifies CASSLGTGREQYF.

In its sample, this clonotype was seen a few times. The chain is built from TRBV10-1 and TRBJ2-7; possibly TRBD2 for D (5 bases). The CDR3 loop spans 15 amino acids. CDR1 and CDR2 from the germline V gene are WNHNN and SYGVQD (reference sequence). The V and J ends lost 0 bases and 7 bases respectively, with 16 bases between them. DNA for the CDR3: TGCGCCAGCAGTGAGTCCCCCCGGGGTTCGGGGGAGCAGTACTTC. It is translated as CASSESPRGSGEQYF.

The V and J genes are TRBV3-1 and TRBJ2-1; perhaps TRBD1 as D (5 bases). Between the trimmed V and J ends, which lost 3 bases and 4 bases, there was a span of 13 bases. The CDR3 has 15 residues. CDR1 and CDR2 (germline): LGHDT, YNNKEL (reference sequence). CDR3 protein: CASSHPQGAYNEQFF. CDR3 nucleotide sequence: TGTGCCAGCAGCCACCCCCAGGGTGCATACAATGAGCAGTTCTTC.

This sequence joins TRBV28 and TRBJ1-6, with D tentatively TRBD1 (5 bases). V was pared by 4 bases and J by 9 bases, with 10 bases between. In germline, CDR1 is MDHEN, CDR2 SYDVKM. The CDR3 is 13 amino acids. The CDR3 DNA sequence: TGTGCCAGCAGTTCCAGGGACCGTTCACCCCTCCACTTT. It is translated as CASSSRDRSPLHF.

The gene calls are TRBV3-1 and TRBJ2-5; TRBD1 or TRBD2 may be the D gene (5 bases each). V was shortened by 4 bases and J by 6 bases, with 18 bases between the two germline ends. Germline CDR1 reads LGHDT; CDR2 reads YNNKEL (reference sequence). The CDR3 loop spans 15 amino acids. The chain's CDR3 is CASSRGPISPQTQYF. The CDR3 DNA follows: TGTGCCAGCAGCCGGGGACCAATTTCTCCCCAGACCCAGTACTTC.